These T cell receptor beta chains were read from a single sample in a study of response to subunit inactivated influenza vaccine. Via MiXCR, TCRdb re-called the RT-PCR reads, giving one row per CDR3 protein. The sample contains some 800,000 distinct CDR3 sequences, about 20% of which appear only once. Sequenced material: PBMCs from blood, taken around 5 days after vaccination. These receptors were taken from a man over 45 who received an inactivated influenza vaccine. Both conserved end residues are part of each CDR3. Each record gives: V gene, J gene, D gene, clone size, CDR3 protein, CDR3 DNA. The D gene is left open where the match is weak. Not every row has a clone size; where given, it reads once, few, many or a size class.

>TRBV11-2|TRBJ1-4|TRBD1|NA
CASSLRTGGGPTNEKLFF
TGTGCCAGCAGCTTGAGGACAGGTGGCGGCCCTACTAATGAAAAACTGTTTTTT
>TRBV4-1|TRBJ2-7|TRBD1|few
CASSQGQGFNSSYEQYF
TGCGCCAGCAGCCAAGGACAGGGCTTCAATAGCTCCTACGAGCAGTACTTC
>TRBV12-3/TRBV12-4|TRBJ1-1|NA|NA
CASSFWGMNTEAFF
TGTGCCAGCAGTTTTTGGGGTATGAACACTGAAGCTTTCTTT
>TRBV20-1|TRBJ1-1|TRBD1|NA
CFARRTGFLNTEAFF
TGCTTCGCTAGACGGACAGGGTTTCTGAACACTGAAGCTTTCTTT
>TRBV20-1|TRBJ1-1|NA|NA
CSARLRAARMNTEAFF
TGCAGTGCTAGACTACGAGCCGCCCGTATGAACACTGAAGCTTTCTTT
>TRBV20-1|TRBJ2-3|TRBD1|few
CSAATLDRVTDTQYF
TGCAGTGCTGCCACATTGGACAGGGTCACAGATACGCAGTATTTT
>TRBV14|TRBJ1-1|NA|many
CASSKGPKAFF
TGTGCCAGCAGCAAGGGACCGAAAGCTTTCTTT
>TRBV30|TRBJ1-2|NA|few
CAWSVRGRVAYGYTF
TGTGCCTGGAGTGTCAGAGGCAGGGTCGCCTATGGCTACACCTTC
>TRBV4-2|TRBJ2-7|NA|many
CASREGDEQYF
TGTGCCAGCAGGGAAGGGGACGAGCAGTACTTC
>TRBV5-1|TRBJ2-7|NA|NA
CASSFQDPQSGNEQYF
TGCGCCAGCAGCTTTCAAGACCCCCAATCGGGGAACGAGCAGTACTTC
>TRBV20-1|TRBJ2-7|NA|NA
CSANDRLGLYEQYF
TGCAGTGCTAACGACAGGTTGGGCCTTTACGAGCAGTACTTC
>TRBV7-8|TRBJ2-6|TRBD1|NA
CASSPRDRVWSGANVLTF
TGTGCCAGCAGCCCAAGGGACAGGGTTTGGTCCGGGGCCAACGTCCTGACTTTC
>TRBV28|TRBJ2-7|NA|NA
CASTNVAKSYEQYF
TGTGCCAGCACCAATGTCGCGAAGTCCTACGAGCAGTACTTC
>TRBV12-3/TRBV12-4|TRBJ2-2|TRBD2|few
CASSLAGGPNTGELFF
TGTGCCAGCTCCCTGGCGGGAGGACCGAACACCGGGGAGCTGTTTTTT
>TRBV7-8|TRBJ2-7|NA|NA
CASSSLRGNEQYF
TGTGCCAGCAGCTCCCTACGGGGGAACGAGCAGTACTTC
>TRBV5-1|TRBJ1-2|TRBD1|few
CASSWGQGSYGYTF
TGCGCCAGCAGCTGGGGACAGGGGTCCTATGGCTACACCTTC
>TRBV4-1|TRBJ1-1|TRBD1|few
CASSHTQGTEAFF
TGCGCCAGCAGCCACACACAGGGGACTGAAGCTTTCTTT
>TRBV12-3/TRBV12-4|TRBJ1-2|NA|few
CASTSSVVAATYYGYTF
TGTGCCAGCACCTCATCGGTAGTGGCAGCCACTTACTATGGCTACACCTTC
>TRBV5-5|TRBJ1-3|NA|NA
CAMSFGPGNTIYF
TGTGCCATGAGCTTTGGTCCTGGAAACACCATATATTTT
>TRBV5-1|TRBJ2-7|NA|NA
CASSLDRRGYEQYF
TGCGCCAGCAGCTTGGATCGCAGGGGTTACGAGCAGTACTTC
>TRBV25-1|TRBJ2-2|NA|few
CASSDTGTSNTGELFF
TGTGCCAGCAGTGATACCGGGACCAGTAACACCGGGGAGCTGTTTTTT
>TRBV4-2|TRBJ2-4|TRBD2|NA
CASSQEGGGGRNIQYF
TGTGCCAGCAGCCAAGAGGGCGGGGGTGGAAGAAACATTCAGTACTTC
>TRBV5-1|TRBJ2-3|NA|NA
CASSPTDPRRDTQYF
TGCGCCAGCAGCCCCACAGACCCCAGAAGAGATACGCAGTATTTT
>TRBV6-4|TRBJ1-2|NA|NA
CASSEQGNGYTF
TGTGCCAGCAGTGAACAGGGCAATGGCTACACCTTC
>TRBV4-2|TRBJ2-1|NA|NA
CASSQAEGNEQFF
TGTGCCAGCAGCCAAGCGGAAGGTAATGAGCAGTTCTTC
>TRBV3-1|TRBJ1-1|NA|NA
CASSQERVRGNTEAFF
TGTGCCAGCAGCCAAGAGCGGGTTAGGGGGAACACTGAAGCTTTCTTT
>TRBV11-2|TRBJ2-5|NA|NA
CASSPRPDIQYF
TGTGCCAGCAGCCCCAGGCCGGATATCCAGTACTTC
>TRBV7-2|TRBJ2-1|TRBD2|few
CASSSRTSGSRNNEQFF
TGTGCCAGCAGCTCCAGGACTAGCGGGAGTCGGAACAATGAGCAGTTCTTC
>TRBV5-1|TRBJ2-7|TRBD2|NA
CASSRGLGYEQYF
TGCGCCAGCAGTAGGGGACTAGGCTACGAGCAGTACTTC
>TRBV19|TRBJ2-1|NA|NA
CASSMELSLDEQFF
TGTGCCAGTAGTATGGAGCTGTCACTGGATGAGCAGTTCTTC
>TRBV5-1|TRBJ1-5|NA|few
CASSPDGRNQPQHF
TGCGCCAGCAGCCCGGACGGCCGCAATCAGCCCCAGCATTTT
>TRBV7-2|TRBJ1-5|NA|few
CASSREQGTQPQHF
TGTGCCAGCAGCAGGGAGCAGGGCACTCAGCCCCAGCATTTT
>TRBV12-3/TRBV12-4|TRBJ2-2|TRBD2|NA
CASNLAGRPGELFF
TGTGCCAGCAACTTAGCGGGGCGGCCCGGGGAGCTGTTTTTT
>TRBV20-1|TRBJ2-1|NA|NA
CSASVDYEQFF
TGCAGTGCTTCGGTGGACTATGAGCAGTTCTTC
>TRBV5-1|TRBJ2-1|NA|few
CASSLGHQYNEQFF
TGCGCCAGCAGCCTGGGACACCAATACAATGAGCAGTTCTTC
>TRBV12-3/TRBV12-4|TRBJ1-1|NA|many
CASSRAADITEAFF
TGTGCCAGCAGTCGAGCGGCGGACATCACTGAAGCTTTCTTT
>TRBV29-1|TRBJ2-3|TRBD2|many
CSVVESSGGWGDTQYF
TGCAGCGTTGTGGAGTCTAGCGGGGGCTGGGGAGATACGCAGTATTTT
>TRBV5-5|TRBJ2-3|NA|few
CASSNRDPPDTQYF
TGTGCCAGCAGCAACAGGGATCCCCCAGATACGCAGTATTTT
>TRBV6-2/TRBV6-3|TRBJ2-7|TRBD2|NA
CASSYGRGEQYF
TGTGCCAGCAGTTACGGGAGGGGTGAGCAGTACTTC
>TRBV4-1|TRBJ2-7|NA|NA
CASSRAGISYEQYF
TGCGCCAGCAGCCGGGCGGGGATCTCCTACGAGCAGTACTTC
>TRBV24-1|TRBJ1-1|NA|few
CATSDHRTAEAFF
TGTGCCACCAGTGATCATAGGACGGCCGAAGCTTTCTTT
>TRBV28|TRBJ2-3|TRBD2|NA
CASSPLREGLYTQYF
TGTGCCAGCAGCCCATTACGGGAGGGCCTATATACGCAGTATTTT
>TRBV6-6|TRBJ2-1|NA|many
CASSPALREQFF
TGTGCCAGCAGCCCCGCGCTCCGGGAGCAGTTCTTC
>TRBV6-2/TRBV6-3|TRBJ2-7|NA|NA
CASSYPGTPQVIYEQYF
TGTGCCAGCAGTTACCCCGGGACACCGCAGGTGATCTACGAGCAGTACTTC
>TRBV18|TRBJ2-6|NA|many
CASANRAPGSGANVLTF
TGTGCCAGCGCAAACAGGGCTCCCGGCTCTGGGGCCAACGTCCTGACTTTC
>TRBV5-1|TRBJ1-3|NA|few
CASSSAGSTGNTIYF
TGCGCCAGCAGCTCAGCCGGGTCCACGGGAAACACCATATATTTT
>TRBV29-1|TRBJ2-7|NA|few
CSVEFGGAEQYF
TGCAGCGTTGAGTTTGGTGGCGCCGAGCAGTACTTC
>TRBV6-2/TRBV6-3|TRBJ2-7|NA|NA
CASRNRQALSYEQYF
TGTGCCAGCAGGAACCGACAGGCCCTCTCCTACGAGCAGTACTTC
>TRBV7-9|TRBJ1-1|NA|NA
CASSQGHALDTGAFF
TGTGCCAGCAGCCAGGGACACGCTCTGGACACTGGAGCTTTCTTT
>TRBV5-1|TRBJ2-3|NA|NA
CASSLKLATSTDTQYF
TGCGCCAGCAGCTTGAAGCTAGCGACTAGCACAGATACGCAGTATTTT
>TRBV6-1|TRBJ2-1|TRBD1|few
CASSPTTGGYNEQFF
TGTGCCAGCAGTCCCACGACAGGGGGCTACAATGAGCAGTTCTTC
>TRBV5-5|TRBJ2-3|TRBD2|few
CASSAQSGGHRTDTQYF
TGTGCCAGCTCCGCCCAGAGCGGGGGCCACCGCACAGATACGCAGTATTTT
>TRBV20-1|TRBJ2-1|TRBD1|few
CSARDRDDEQFF
TGCAGTGCAAGGGACAGGGATGATGAGCAGTTCTTC
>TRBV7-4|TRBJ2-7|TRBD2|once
CASSLERESPDEQYF
TGTGCCAGCAGCTTAGAGCGGGAGAGTCCCGACGAGCAGTACTTC
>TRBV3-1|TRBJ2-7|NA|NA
CASSQDSGGPPEQYF
TGTGCCAGCAGCCAAGATTCTGGCGGCCCCCCCGAGCAGTACTTC
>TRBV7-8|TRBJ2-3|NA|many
CASSLGGESDTQYF
TGTGCCAGCAGCTTAGGGGGCGAATCAGATACGCAGTATTTT
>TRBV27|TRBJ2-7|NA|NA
CASTSLGGDYEQYF
TGTGCCAGCACTTCCTTAGGGGGGGACTACGAGCAGTACTTC
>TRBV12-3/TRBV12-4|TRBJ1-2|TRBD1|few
CASSASDRAFYGYTF
TGTGCCAGCAGCGCCTCCGACAGGGCATTCTATGGCTACACCTTC
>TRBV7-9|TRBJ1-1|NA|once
CASSFEPRSLEAFF
TGTGCCAGCAGCTTCGAACCAAGAAGCCTAGAAGCTTTCTTT